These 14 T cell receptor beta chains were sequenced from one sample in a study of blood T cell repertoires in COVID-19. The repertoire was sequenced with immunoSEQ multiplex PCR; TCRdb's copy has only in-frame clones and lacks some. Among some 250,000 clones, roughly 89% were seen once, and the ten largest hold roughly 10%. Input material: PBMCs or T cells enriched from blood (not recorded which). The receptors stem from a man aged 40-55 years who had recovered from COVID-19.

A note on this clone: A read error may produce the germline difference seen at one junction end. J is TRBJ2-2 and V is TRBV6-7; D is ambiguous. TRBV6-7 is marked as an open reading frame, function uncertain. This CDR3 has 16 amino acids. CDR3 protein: CARSLVPPMNTGELFF. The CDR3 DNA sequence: TGTGCCAGGAGTTTAGTGCCGCCTATGAACACCGGGGAGCTGTTTTTT.

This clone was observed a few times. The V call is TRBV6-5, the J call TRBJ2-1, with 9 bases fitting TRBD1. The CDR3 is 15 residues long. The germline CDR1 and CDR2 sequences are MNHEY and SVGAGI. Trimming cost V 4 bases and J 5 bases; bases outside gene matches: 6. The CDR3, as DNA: TGTGCCAGCAGTTTCGACGGACAGGGGAACAATGAGCAGTTCTTC. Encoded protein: CASSFDGQGNNEQFF.

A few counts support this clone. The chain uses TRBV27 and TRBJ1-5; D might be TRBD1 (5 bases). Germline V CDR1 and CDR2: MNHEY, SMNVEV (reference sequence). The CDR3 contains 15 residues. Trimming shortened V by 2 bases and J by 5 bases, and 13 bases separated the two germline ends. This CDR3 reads CASSLDWQGYQPQHF. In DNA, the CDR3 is TGTGCCAGCAGTTTAGATTGGCAGGGCTATCAGCCCCAGCATTTT.

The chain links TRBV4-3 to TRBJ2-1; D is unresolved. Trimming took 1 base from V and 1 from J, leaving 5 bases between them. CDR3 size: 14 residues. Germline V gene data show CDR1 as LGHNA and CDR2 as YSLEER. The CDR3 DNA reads TGCGCCAGCAGCCAAGGTCGGTCCTACAATGAGCAGTTCTTC. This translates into CASSQGRSYNEQFF.

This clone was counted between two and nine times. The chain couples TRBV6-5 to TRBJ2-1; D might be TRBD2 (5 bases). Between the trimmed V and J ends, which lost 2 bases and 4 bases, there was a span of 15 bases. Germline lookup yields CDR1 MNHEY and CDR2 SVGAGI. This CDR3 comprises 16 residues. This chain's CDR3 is CASSYRDYRDYNEQFF. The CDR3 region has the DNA TGTGCCAGCAGTTACCGTGACTATCGGGATTACAATGAGCAGTTCTTC.

The CDR3 reads CASSLTSGQETQYF. CDR3 in DNA: TGTGCCAGCTCCTTAACGAGCGGCCAAGAGACCCAGTACTTC. The chain combines TRBV18 with TRBJ2-5, with D possibly matching TRBD2 (5 bases). V gave up 6 bases and J gave up 1 base, with 12 bases separating them. Germline lookup yields CDR1 KGHSH and CDR2 LQKENI. The length of the CDR3 is 14 residues.

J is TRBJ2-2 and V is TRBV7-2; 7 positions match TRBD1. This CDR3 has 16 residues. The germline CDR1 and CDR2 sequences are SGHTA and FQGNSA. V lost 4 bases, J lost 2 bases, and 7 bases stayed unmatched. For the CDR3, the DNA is TGTGCCAGCAGCTCACAAGGGACAGTTAACACCGGGGAGCTGTTTTTT. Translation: CASSSQGTVNTGELFF.

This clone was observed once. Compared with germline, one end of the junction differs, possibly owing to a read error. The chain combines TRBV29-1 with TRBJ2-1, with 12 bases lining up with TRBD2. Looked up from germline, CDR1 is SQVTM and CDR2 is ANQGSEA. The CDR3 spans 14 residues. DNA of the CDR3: TGCAGCGGAGGACTAGCGGGAATCTACAGTGAGCAGTTCTTC. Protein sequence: CSGGLAGIYSEQFF.

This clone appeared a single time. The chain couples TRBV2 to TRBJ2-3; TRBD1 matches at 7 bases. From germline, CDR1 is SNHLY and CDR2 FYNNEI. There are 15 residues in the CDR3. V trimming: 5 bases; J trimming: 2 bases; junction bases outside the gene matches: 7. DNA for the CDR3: TGTGCCAGCAGTCGGGACAGACCTTTCACAGATACGCAGTATTTT. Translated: CASSRDRPFTDTQYF.

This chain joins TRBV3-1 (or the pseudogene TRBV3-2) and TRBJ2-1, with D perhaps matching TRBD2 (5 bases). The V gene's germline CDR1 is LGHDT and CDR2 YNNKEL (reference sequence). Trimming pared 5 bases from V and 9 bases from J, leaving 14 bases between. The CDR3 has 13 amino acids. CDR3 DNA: TGTGCCAGCAGCTCAGCTAGCCGGGGTGAGCAGTTCTTC. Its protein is CASSSASRGEQFF.

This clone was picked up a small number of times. CDR3 residues: CASSKDRDSNQPQHF. The CDR3 nucleotides read TGTGCCAGCAGCAAAGACAGGGATAGCAATCAGCCCCAGCATTTT. The chain couples TRBV27 to TRBJ1-5; 7 bases agree with TRBD1. CDR1 and CDR2 (germline): MNHEY, SMNVEV (reference sequence). This CDR3 has 15 amino acids. V was clipped by 6 bases and J by 0 bases; unmatched bases: 5.

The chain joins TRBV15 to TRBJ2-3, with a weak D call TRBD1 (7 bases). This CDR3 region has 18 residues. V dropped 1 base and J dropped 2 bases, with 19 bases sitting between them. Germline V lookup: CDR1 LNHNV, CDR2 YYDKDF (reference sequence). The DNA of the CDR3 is TGTGCCACCAGCAGAGGTCCAGGGGGATCGGGGGTCACAGATACGCAGTATTTT. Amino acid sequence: CATSRGPGGSGVTDTQYF.

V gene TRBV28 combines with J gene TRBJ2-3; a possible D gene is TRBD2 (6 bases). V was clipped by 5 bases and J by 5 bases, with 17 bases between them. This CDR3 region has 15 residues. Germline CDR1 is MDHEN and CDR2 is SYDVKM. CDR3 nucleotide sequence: TGTGCCAGCAGTCTGCCCGGGAGCAGAAGAGATACGCAGTATTTT. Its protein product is CASSLPGSRRDTQYF.

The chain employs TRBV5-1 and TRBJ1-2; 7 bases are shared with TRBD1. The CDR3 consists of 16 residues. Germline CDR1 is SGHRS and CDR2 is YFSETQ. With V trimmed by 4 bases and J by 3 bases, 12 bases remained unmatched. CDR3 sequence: CASSLGTDWDYYGYTF. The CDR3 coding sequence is TGCGCCAGCAGCCTCGGGACAGATTGGGACTACTATGGCTACACCTTC.